Listed below are T cell receptor beta chains from one sample, sequenced in a study of technical replicates of blood from a few donors. Clones were read by immunoSEQ multiplex PCR, and TCRdb kept only the in-frame ones, dropping some. The sample consists of tens of thousands of clones, 80% to 95% of them appearing once. Material: T cells isolated from PBMCs. The source is a human donor in good health. Each CDR3 is given with its conserved first and last residue. A D gene is named only where the DNA matches it firmly. Part of the rows lack a size; the others show once, few, many or a class for expanded clones.

TRBJ2-3 . . TRBV9 TGTGCCAGCAGCGTAGTGGCGGGCACAGATACGCAGTATTTT CASSVVAGTDTQYF
TRBJ2-1 . TRBD2 TRBV7-3 TGTGCCAGCAGCTTAGGAAGCGGGGCAATCGATGAGCAGTTCTTC CASSLGSGAIDEQFF
TRBJ1-2 . . TRBV4-2 TGTGCCAGCAGCCAAGGGGGCACTAACTATGGCTACACCTTC CASSQGGTNYGYTF
TRBJ1-2 . . TRBV6-1 TGTGCCAGCAGTGAAAATCTACGGACTCTTGGGAGGGTCTATGGCTACACCTTC CASSENLRTLGRVYGYTF
TRBJ2-3 . . TRBV5-6 TGTGCCAGCAGCTGGGGACTTTACACAGATACGCAGTATTTT CASSWGLYTDTQYF
TRBJ2-1 . TRBD2 TRBV13 TGTGCCAGCAGCTTAGGCGTGGGCTCGGGAGGCGTTGAGCAGTTCTTC CASSLGVGSGGVEQFF
TRBJ2-7 . TRBD2 TRBV19 TGTGCCAGTAGTATGGACATCGCCGGGACTAGCGAGCAGTACTTC CASSMDIAGTSEQYF
TRBJ2-2 . TRBD2 TRBV28 TGTGCCAGCAGTACCGGGACTAGCGGGAGAAAGACCGGGGAGCTGTTTTTT CASSTGTSGRKTGELFF
TRBJ2-1 few TRBD2 TRBV4-2 TGTGCCAGCAGCCCCAAGAGCGGGAGGTACAATGAGCAGTTCTTC CASSPKSGRYNEQFF
TRBJ2-7 . TRBD2 TRBV7-9 TGTGCCAGCAGCTTCGACGGGAGGGCCAACGAGCAGTACTTC CASSFDGRANEQYF
TRBJ2-2 . . TRBV10-1 TGCGCCAGCAGTCCTAGCCAAAACACCGGGGAGCTGTTTTTT CASSPSQNTGELFF
TRBJ2-7 . . TRBV11-2 TGTGCCAGCAGCCCAATTTACCACTCCTCGGGCTACGAGCAGTACTTC CASSPIYHSSGYEQYF
TRBJ1-4 . TRBD1 TRBV5-1 TGCGCCAGCAGCGCGGGACAGGGACATGAAAAACTGTTTTTT CASSAGQGHEKLFF
TRBJ2-1 . . TRBV6-1 TGTGCCAGCCGGGACTCATCTTCCTACAATGAGCAGTTCTTC CASRDSSSYNEQFF
TRBJ2-7 . . TRBV7-9 TGTGCCAGCAGCTTAGGGGGGCGCGAGCAGTACTTC CASSLGGREQYF
TRBJ2-7 once . TRBV9 TGTGCCAGCAGCCCAAATCCCTTCAGCTCCTACGAGCAGTACTTC CASSPNPFSSYEQYF
TRBJ1-5 . . TRBV7-2 TGTGCCAGCAGCTTAGGGGGAGGTAGCAATCAGCCCCAGCATTTT CASSLGGGSNQPQHF
TRBJ2-7 few TRBD2 TRBV10-3 TGTGCCATCAGCAGTAGCGGGAGCGGCTACGAGCAGTACTTC CAISSSGSGYEQYF